This TCR beta chain was recovered during a study of control samples from healthy donors and cancer patients. Trimming removed 3 bases from V and 0 bases from J, with 2 bases in between. Germline loops: CDR1 SGHTA, CDR2 FQGNSA. CDR3 length: 12 residues. The data were produced by immunoSEQ multiplex PCR, yet TCRdb's version contains in-frame clones alone and is incomplete. This table has some 71,000 clones, 89% appearing once. The receptor was isolated from a man aged 55-75 years with colorectal cancer. The sequenced sample consisted of PBMCs. The V call is TRBV7-2, the J call TRBJ1-1, with D uncertain. The CDR3 bases are TGTGCCAGCAGCTTCGTGAACACTGAAGCTTTCTTT. Amino acid sequence: CASSFVNTEAFF.